This T cell receptor (beta chain) was obtained from a study of cytomegalovirus exposure and HLA in healthy donors. The table came from immunoSEQ multiplex PCR; TCRdb's copy has only in-frame clones and leaves some out. This table holds 170,000 or so clones, about 86% found once. Study-level points and caveats: Researchers counted around 170 TCR beta chains as cytomegalovirus-associated. In vitro confirmation showed three CMV-associated chains to be CMV antigen specific.

CDR3 length: 16 amino acids. V gave up 0 bases and J gave up 5 bases; unmatched junction bases: 3. The V gene's germline CDR1 is MRHNA and CDR2 SNTAGT. On this clone itself: The target antigen is unknown.

The TCR originated in a woman aged 18-29 years in good health and CMV-seropositive. The chain joins TRBV6-4 to TRBJ2-1, with TRBD2 identical over 11 bases. The sample consisted of PBMCs. CDR3 DNA sequence: TGTGCCAGCAGTGACTCCGCTAGCGGGGGGAACAATGAGCAGTTCTTC. It is translated as CASSDSASGGNNEQFF.